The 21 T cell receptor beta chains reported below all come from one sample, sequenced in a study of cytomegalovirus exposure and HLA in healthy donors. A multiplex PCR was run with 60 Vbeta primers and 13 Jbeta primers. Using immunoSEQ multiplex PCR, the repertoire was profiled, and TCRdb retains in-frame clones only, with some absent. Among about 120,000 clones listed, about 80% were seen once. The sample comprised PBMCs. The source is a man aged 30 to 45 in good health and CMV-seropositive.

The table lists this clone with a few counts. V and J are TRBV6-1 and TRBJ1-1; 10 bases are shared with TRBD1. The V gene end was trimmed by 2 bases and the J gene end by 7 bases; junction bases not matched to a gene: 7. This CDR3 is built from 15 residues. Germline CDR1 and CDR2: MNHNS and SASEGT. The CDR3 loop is CASSERDRGEGEAFF. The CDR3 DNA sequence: TGTGCCAGCAGTGAAAGGGACAGGGGAGAAGGTGAAGCTTTCTTT.

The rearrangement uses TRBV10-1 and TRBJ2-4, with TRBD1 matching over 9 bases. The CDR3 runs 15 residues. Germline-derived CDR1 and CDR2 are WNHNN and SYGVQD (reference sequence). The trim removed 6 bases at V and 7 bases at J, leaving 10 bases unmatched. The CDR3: CASSSGTGIRNIQYF. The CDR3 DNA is TGCGCCAGCAGCTCCGGGACAGGGATTAGGAACATTCAGTACTTC.

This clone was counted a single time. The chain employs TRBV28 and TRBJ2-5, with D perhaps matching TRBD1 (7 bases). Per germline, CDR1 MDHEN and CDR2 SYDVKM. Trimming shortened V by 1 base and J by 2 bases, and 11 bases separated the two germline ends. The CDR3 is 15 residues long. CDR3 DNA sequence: TGTGCCAGCAGTTTATTTCAGGGGGGACAAGAGACCCAGTACTTC. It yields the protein CASSLFQGGQETQYF. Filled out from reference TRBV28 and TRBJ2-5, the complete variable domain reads DVKVTQSSRYLVKRTGEKVFLECVQDMDHENMFWYRQDPGLGLRLIYFSYDVKMKEKGDIPEGYSVSREKKERFSLILESASTNQTSMYLCASSLFQGGQETQYFGPGTRLLVL.

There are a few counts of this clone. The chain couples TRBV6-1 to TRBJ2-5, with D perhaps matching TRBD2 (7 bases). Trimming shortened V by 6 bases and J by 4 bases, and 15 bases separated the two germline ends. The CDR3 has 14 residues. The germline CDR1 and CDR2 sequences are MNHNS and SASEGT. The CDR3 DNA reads TGTGCCAGCAGATCACCGGGGGGCAGAGAGACCCAGTACTTC. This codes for CASRSPGGRETQYF.

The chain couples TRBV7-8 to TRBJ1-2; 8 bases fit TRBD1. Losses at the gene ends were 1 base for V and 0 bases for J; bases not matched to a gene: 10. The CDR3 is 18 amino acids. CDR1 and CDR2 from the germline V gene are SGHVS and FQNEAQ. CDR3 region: CASSLGQGAVSSNYGYTF. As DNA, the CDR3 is TGTGCCAGCAGCTTAGGCCAGGGGGCAGTAAGCTCTAACTATGGCTACACCTTC.

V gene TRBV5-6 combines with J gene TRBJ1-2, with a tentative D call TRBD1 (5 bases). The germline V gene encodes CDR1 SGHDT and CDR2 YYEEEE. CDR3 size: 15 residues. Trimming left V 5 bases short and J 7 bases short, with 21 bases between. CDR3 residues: CASSSSPSGFGGYTF. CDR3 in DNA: TGTGCCAGCAGTTCCTCCCCCTCAGGGTTCGGTGGCTACACCTTC. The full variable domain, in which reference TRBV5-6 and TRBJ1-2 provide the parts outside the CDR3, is DAGVTQSPTHLIKTRGQQVTLRCSPKSGHDTVSWYQQALGQGPQFIFQYYEEEERQRGNFPDRFSGHQFPNYSSELNVNALLLGDSALYLCASSSSPSGFGGYTFGSGTRLTVV.

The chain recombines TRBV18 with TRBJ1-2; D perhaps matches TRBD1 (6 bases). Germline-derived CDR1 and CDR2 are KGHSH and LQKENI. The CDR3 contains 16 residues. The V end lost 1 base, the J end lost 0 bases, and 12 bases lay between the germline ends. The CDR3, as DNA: TGTGCCAGCTCACCACGAGGACAGAAAACTAACTATGGCTACACCTTC. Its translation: CASSPRGQKTNYGYTF.

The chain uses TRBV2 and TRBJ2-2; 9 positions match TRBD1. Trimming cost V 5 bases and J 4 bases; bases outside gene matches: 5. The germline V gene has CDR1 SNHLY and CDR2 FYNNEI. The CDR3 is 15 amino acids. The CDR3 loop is CASSPRDRATGELFF. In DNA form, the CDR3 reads TGTGCCAGCAGTCCGCGGGACAGGGCCACCGGGGAGCTGTTTTTT.

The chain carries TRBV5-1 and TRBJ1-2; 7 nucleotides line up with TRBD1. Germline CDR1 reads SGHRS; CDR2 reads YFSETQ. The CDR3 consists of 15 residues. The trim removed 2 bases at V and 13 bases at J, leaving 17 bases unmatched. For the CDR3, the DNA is TGCGCCAGCAGCTTACGGGACAGCGAATCCTTAAGGGGCACCTTC. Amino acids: CASSLRDSESLRGTF.

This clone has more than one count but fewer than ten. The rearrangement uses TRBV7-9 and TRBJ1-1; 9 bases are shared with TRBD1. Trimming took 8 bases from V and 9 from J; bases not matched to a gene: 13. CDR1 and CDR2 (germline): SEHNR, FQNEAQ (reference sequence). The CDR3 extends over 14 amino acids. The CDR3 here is CASSPGTGSGKAFF. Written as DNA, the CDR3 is TGTGCCAGCTCTCCCGGGACAGGGTCGGGGAAAGCTTTCTTT.

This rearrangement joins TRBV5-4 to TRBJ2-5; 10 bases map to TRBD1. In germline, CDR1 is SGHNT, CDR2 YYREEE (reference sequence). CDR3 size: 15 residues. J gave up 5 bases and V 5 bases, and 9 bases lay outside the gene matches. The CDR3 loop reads CASSYRQGALETQYF. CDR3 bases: TGTGCCAGCAGTTATAGACAGGGGGCTTTGGAGACCCAGTACTTC. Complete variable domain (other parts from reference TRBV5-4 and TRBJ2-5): ETGVTQSPTHLIKTRGQQVTLRCSSQSGHNTVSWYQQALGQGPQFIFQYYREEENGRGNFPPRFSGLQFPNYSSELNVNALELDDSALYLCASSYRQGALETQYFGPGTRLLVL.

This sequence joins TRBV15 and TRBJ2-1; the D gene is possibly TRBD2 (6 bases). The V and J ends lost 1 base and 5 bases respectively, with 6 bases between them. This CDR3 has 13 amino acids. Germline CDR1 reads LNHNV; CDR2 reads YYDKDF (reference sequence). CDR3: CATSRGEDNEQFF. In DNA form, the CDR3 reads TGTGCCACCAGCAGAGGGGAGGACAATGAGCAGTTCTTC.

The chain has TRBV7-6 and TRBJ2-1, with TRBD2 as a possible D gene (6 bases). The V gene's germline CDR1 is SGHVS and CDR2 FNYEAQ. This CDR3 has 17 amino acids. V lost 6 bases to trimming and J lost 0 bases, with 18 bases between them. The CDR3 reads CASSPGVWGPSYNEQFF. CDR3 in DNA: TGTGCCAGCAGTCCGGGGGTCTGGGGCCCCTCCTACAATGAGCAGTTCTTC.

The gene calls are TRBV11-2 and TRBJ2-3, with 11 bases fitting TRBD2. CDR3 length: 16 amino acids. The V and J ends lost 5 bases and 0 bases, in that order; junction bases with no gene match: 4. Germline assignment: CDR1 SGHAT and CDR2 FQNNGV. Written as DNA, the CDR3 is TGTGCCAGCAGCCGTATAGCGGGGGGGAGCACAGATACGCAGTATTTT. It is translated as CASSRIAGGSTDTQYF.

In DNA form, the CDR3 reads TGTGCCAGCAGTGAAAGGAAGTCAGGGGGCAAAGCTTTCTTT. Residues: CASSERKSGGKAFF. The rearrangement joins TRBV25-1 to TRBJ1-1; the match to TRBD1 covers 8 bases. Germline V gene lookup returns CDR1 MGHDK and CDR2 SYGVNS. The CDR3 length is 14 residues. The junction had 8 bases not matched to a gene; V was cut back by 2 bases and J by 9 bases.

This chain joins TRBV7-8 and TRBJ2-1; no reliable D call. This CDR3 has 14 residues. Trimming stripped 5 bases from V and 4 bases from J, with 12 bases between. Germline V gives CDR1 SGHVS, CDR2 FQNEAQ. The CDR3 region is CASSPPTGYNEQFF. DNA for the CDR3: TGTGCCAGCAGCCCCCCCACCGGGTACAATGAGCAGTTCTTC.

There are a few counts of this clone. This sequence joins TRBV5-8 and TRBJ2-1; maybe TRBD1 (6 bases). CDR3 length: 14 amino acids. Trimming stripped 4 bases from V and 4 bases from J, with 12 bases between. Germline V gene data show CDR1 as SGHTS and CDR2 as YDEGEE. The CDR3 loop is CASSPGTSYNEQFF. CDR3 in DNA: TGTGCCAGCAGCCCGGGGACATCGTACAATGAGCAGTTCTTC.

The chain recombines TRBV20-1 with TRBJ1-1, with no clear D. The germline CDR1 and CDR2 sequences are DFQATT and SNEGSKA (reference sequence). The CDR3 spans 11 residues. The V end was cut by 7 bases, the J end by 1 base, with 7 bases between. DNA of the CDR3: TGCAGTGTAGGCGGGAACACTGAAGCTTTCTTT. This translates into CSVGGNTEAFF.

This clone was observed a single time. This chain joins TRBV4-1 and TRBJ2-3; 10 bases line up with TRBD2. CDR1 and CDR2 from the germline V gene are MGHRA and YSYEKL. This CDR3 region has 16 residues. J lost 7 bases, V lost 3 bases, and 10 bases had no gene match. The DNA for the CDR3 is TGCGCCAGCAGCCACAGCGGGACTAGCGCTATAAATACGCAGTATTTT. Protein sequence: CASSHSGTSAINTQYF.

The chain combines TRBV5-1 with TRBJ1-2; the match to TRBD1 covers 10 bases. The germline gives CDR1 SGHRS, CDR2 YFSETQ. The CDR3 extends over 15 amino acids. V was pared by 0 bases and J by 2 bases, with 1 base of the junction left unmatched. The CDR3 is CASSLGQGANYGYTF. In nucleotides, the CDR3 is TGCGCCAGCAGCTTGGGACAGGGGGCCAACTATGGCTACACCTTC.

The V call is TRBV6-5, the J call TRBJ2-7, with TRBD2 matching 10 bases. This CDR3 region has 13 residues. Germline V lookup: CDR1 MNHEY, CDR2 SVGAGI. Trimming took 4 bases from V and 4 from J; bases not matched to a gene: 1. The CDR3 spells CASSLAGGYEQYF. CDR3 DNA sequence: TGTGCCAGCAGTTTAGCGGGGGGTTACGAGCAGTACTTC.